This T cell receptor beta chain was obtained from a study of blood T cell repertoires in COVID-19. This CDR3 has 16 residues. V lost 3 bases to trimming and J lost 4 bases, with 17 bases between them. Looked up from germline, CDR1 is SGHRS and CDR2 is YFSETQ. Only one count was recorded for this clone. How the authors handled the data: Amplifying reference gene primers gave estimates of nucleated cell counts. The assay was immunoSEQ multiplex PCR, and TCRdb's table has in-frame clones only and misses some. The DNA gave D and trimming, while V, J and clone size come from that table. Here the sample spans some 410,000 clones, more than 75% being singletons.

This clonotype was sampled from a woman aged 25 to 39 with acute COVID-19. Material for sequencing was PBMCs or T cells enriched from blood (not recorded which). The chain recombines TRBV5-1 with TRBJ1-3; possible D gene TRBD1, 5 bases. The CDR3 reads CASSSGRSAAGNTIYF. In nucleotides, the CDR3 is TGCGCCAGCAGCTCAGGGCGTTCCGCCGCCGGAAACACCATATATTTT. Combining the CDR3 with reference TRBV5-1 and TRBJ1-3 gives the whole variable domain KAGVTQTPRYLIKTRGQQVTLSCSPISGHRSVSWYQQTPGQGLQFLFEYFSETQRNKGNFPGRFSGRQFSNSRSEMNVSTLELGDSALYLCASSSGRSAAGNTIYFGEGSWLTVV.